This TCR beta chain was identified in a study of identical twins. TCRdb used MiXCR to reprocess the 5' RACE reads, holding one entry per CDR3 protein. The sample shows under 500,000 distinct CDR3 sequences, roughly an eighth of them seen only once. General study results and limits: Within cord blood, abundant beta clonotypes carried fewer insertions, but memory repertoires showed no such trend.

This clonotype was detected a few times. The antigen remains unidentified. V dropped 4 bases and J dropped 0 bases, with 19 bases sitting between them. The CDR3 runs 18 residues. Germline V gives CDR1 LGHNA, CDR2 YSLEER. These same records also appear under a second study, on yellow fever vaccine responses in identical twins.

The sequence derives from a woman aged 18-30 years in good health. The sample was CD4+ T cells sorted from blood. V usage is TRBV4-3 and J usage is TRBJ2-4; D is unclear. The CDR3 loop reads CASSRELWTVIAKNIQYF. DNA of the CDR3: TGCGCCAGCAGCCGAGAACTTTGGACCGTAATAGCCAAAAACATTCAGTACTTC.